The entry below describes one T cell receptor (beta chain). Where ophthalmopathy was present, donors had moderate-to-severe activity, CAS ≥3, NOSPECS ≥4 and duration under 3 months. Orbital computed tomography, thyroid ultrasound, TRAb, serum thyroxine and clinical symptoms formed the basis of diagnosis. The data were taken from a study of Graves' ophthalmopathy and Graves' hyperthyroidism. The sequenced template was RNA, covering the TCR beta CDR3 region. An initial RT-PCR round employing HTBI primers preceded a second-round multiplex PCR. TCRdb re-analysed the multiplex PCR reads in MiXCR, keeping a single row per CDR3 protein. The sample lists 650,000 to 800,000 distinct CDR3 sequences; roughly 39% were seen once. Trimming stripped 1 base from V and 8 bases from J, with 8 bases between. The V gene's germline CDR1 is SGHTA and CDR2 FQGNSA. The CDR3 extends over 13 amino acids.

The TCR comes from an adult man with Graves' ophthalmopathy. The sequenced sample consisted of peripheral blood. The chain recombines TRBV7-2 with TRBJ1-4; no clear D. The CDR3 DNA reads TGTGCCAGCAGCTTAGACGTATCCGAAAAACTGTTTTTT. Residues: CASSLDVSEKLFF. The complete variable domain, with remaining parts taken from reference TRBV7-2 and TRBJ1-4, reads GAGVSQSPSNKVTEKGKDVELRCDPISGHTALYWYRQSLGQGLEFLIYFQGNSAPDKSGLPSDRFSAERTGGSVSTLTIQRTQQEDSAVYLCASSLDVSEKLFFGSGTQLSVL.